This TCR beta chain is from a study of CD8+CD57+ T cells in acquired aplastic anemia. Study as a whole: Mean yield of DNA from sorted CD4+ and CD8+ cells was 2.5 to 4 ug. Overall study findings and caveats: Patients and healthy controls showed no significant CD8+ Simpson's diversity difference.

The CDR3 runs 13 residues. CDR1 and CDR2 (germline): SQVTM, ANQGSEA. CD8+CD57+ cell expansion had been shown by flow cytometry in patients chosen for sequencing. All patients had severe acquired aplastic anemia. Among the patients, none had received any therapy at the time of blood sampling. This clonotype was counted ten times or more. Its antigen remains unknown. Relative to the germline gene, one junction end is altered; a read error may explain this. Genomic DNA constituted the template upon which TCR beta VDJ and CDR3 profiling was performed. TCRdb passed the reads through MiXCR, listing each CDR3 protein once. Of under 500,000 distinct CDR3 sequences in the sample, 25% to 40% are singletons; the top ten hold under 0.95%.

The receptor was isolated from a human donor with aplastic anemia. What was sequenced was sorted CD4+, CD8+, or CD8+CD57+ T cells (not recorded which) from PBMCs. The V call is TRBV29-1, the J call TRBJ2-4; 8 bases are a match to TRBD1. The CDR3: CSVEGQGQNIQYF. CDR3 DNA sequence: TGCAGCGTGGAAGGACAGGGTCAGAACATTCAGTACTTC.